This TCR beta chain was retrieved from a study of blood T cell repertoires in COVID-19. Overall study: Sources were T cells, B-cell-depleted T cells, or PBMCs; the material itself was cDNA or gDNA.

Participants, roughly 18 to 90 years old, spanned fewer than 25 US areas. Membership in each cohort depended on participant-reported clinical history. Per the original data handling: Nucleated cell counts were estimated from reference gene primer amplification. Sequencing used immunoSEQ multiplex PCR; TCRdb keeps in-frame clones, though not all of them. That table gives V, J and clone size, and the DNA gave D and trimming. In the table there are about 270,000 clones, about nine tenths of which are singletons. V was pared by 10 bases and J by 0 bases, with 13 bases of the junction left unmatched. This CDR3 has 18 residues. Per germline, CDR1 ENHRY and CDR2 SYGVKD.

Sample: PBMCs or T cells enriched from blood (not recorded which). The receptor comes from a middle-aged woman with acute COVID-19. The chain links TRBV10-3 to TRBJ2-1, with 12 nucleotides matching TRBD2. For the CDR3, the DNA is TGTGCCACCTATTTTGGGACTAGCGGGCGGAGCTCCTACAATGAGCAGTTCTTC. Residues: CATYFGTSGRSSYNEQFF.